This T cell receptor (beta chain) was found in a study of cytomegalovirus exposure and HLA in healthy donors. Here immunoSEQ multiplex PCR was the method, and the copy in TCRdb shows in-frame clones only, minus some. The sample consists of some 180,000 clones, around 86% of them appearing once. The sample holds one count of this clone. The CDR3 totals 16 residues. Per germline, CDR1 SGHRS and CDR2 YFSETQ. V was cut by 0 bases and J by 5 bases, with 15 bases left in between. The chain recombines TRBV5-1 with TRBJ2-1; D unclear. The sequence derives from a man between 25 and 39 years old in good health and CMV-seropositive. Sequenced material: PBMCs. For the CDR3, the DNA is TGCGCCAGCAGCTTGGTGCTGGCCCCCTGGCACAATGAGCAGTTCTTC. It yields the protein CASSLVLAPWHNEQFF.